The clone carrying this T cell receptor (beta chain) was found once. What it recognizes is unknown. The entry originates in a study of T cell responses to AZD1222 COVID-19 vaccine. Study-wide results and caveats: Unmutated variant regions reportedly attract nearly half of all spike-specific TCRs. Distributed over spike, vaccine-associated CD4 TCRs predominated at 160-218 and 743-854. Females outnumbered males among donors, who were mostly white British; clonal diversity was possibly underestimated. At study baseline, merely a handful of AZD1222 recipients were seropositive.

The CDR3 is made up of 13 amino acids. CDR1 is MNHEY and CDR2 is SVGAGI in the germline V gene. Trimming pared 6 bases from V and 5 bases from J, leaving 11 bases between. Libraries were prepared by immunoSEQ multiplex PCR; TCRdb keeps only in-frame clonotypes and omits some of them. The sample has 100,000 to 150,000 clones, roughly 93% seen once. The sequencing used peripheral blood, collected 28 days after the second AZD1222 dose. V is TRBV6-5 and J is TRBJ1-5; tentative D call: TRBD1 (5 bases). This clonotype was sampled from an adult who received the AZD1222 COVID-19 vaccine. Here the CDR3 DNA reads TGTGCCAGCAGGAGAGGGGCTTATCAGCCCCAGCATTTT. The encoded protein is CASRRGAYQPQHF.